Below are 12 T cell receptor beta chains sequenced from a single sample in a study of cytomegalovirus exposure and HLA in healthy donors. 60 Vbeta and 13 Jbeta primers were used in PCR. Sequencing used immunoSEQ multiplex PCR; TCRdb keeps in-frame clones, though not all of them. The profile shows some 150,000 clones, 65% to 90% of them singletons. Sequenced input: PBMCs. The receptors stem from a woman in her thirties in good health and CMV-seronegative.

This chain links TRBV30 with TRBJ2-7; weak D call: TRBD1 (6 bases). V lost 5 bases and J 5 bases, leaving 16 bases between the germline ends. CDR1 is GTSNPN, CDR2 SVGIG, per germline (reference sequence). This CDR3 contains 13 residues. This CDR3 reads CAWSTGRMDEQYF. The CDR3 bases are TGTGCCTGGTCCACAGGGAGAATGGACGAGCAGTACTTC.

The chain is built from TRBV2 and TRBJ2-1; D gene unclear. Trimming removed 0 bases from V and 8 bases from J, with 8 bases in between. CDR1 SNHLY and CDR2 FYNNEI come from the germline V gene. This CDR3 contains 13 residues. For the CDR3, the DNA is TGTGCCAGCAGTGAAGCCCAAATAGATGAGCAGTTCTTC. It translates to CASSEAQIDEQFF. Full variable domain (missing parts from reference TRBV2 and TRBJ2-1): EPEVTQTPSHQVTQMGQEVILRCVPISNHLYFYWYRQILGQKVEFLVSFYNNEISEKSEIFDDQFSVERPDGSNFTLKIRSTKLEDSAMYFCASSEAQIDEQFFGPGTRLTVL.

J is TRBJ2-1 and V is TRBV4-3; possible D gene TRBD1, 6 bases. CDR1 LGHNA and CDR2 YSLEER come from the germline V gene. The germline V and J ends were trimmed by 1 base and 0 bases, with 16 bases remaining between them. The CDR3 loop spans 18 amino acids. The CDR3, as DNA: TGCGCCAGCAGCCAAGTGGTGACAGGTCTTGGCTCCTACAATGAGCAGTTCTTC. Amino acid sequence: CASSQVVTGLGSYNEQFF.

The chain joins TRBV6-1 to TRBJ1-5; D might be TRBD1 (5 bases). The CDR3 contains 12 residues. The germline gives CDR1 MNHNS, CDR2 SASEGT. Deletions cut 4 bases from V and 6 bases from J, with 7 bases between. CDR3 sequence reads: CASSGGGQPQHF. For the CDR3, the DNA is TGTGCCAGCAGTGGGGGCGGTCAGCCCCAGCATTTT.

The chain links TRBV2 to TRBJ2-5; 7 bases are shared with TRBD2. V gave up 4 bases and J gave up 2 bases; unmatched junction bases: 4. The CDR3 totals 14 residues. The germline V gene encodes CDR1 SNHLY and CDR2 FYNNEI. CDR3 loop: CASSGGGGQETQYF. In DNA, the CDR3 is TGTGCCAGCAGTGGCGGGGGTGGGCAAGAGACCCAGTACTTC.

The V call is TRBV6-4, the J call TRBJ2-1; TRBD2 agrees at 7 bases. The trim removed 0 bases at V and 3 bases at J, leaving 2 bases unmatched. CDR3 length: 15 residues. CDR1 is MRHNA and CDR2 is SNTAGT in the germline V gene. CDR3 in amino acids: CASSDSRGGYNEQFF. The CDR3 DNA sequence: TGTGCCAGCAGTGACTCGCGCGGGGGCTACAATGAGCAGTTCTTC.

This clone has only one observation. This rearrangement joins TRBV19 to TRBJ2-1; TRBD2 matches 13 bases. J gave up 13 bases and V 4 bases, and 19 bases lay outside the gene matches. This CDR3 comprises 18 residues. Per the germline V gene, CDR1 is LNHDA and CDR2 is SQIVND (reference sequence). CDR3 DNA sequence: TGTGCCAGTAGTAAAAGGGACAGTCCGAGTACTAGCGGGAGGGTACAGTTCTTC. The encoded protein is CASSKRDSPSTSGRVQFF.

The rearrangement links TRBV5-1 to TRBJ1-1; 7 bases are a match to TRBD1. The V segment lost 1 base and the J segment 0 bases; nucleotides outside the gene matches: 3. The CDR3 sequence is 15 residues long. Looked up from germline, CDR1 is SGHRS and CDR2 is YFSETQ. The CDR3 is CASSLTGALNTEAFF. As DNA, the CDR3 is TGCGCCAGCAGCTTGACAGGGGCCCTGAACACTGAAGCTTTCTTT.

The J gene is TRBJ2-3, the V gene TRBV9; 12 bases align to TRBD2. The CDR3 spans 16 residues. Germline assignment: CDR1 SGDLS and CDR2 YYNGEE. The V segment lost 3 bases and the J segment 6 bases; nucleotides outside the gene matches: 8. The CDR3 sequence: CASSAGLAGFRDTQYF. The CDR3 DNA is TGTGCCAGCAGCGCCGGACTAGCGGGGTTCAGGGATACGCAGTATTTT.

The chain recombines TRBV10-1 with TRBJ1-1, with 11 bases matching TRBD1. The CDR3 has 14 residues. Germline CDR1 reads WNHNN; CDR2 reads SYGVQD (reference sequence). V lost 2 bases to trimming and J lost 5 bases; unmatched junction nucleotides: 1. In nucleotides, the CDR3 is TGCGCCAGCAGTGAGGGGACAGGGGGAACTGAAGCTTTCTTT. Protein product: CASSEGTGGTEAFF.

The rearrangement links TRBV6-1 to TRBJ1-1; D is unresolved. The germline V gene has CDR1 MNHNS and CDR2 SASEGT. V lost 9 bases to trimming and J lost 2 bases, with 16 bases between them. CDR3 length: 14 residues. The CDR3 DNA reads as TGTGCCAGTCGGGCCGGGAGGCAAAACACTGAAGCTTTCTTT. It yields the protein CASRAGRQNTEAFF.

This clone was seen only once. This chain joins TRBV29-1 and TRBJ2-2; D is unresolved. V was trimmed by 5 bases and J by 5 bases, leaving 6 bases between them. This CDR3 has 11 residues. Germline V CDR1 and CDR2: SQVTM, ANQGSEA. This CDR3 is CSVSTTGELFF. CDR3 in DNA: TGCAGCGTTTCTACGACCGGGGAGCTGTTTTTT.